This is a list of T cell receptor beta chains from one sample in a study of type 1 regulatory T cells. TCRdb fed the reads into MiXCR, producing one record per CDR3 protein. The sample consists of around 69,000 distinct CDR3 sequences, about three fifths of them appearing once. These receptors' antigens are unknown. Sequencing was carried out using cultured T cells, either the whole culture or a sorted T cell fraction (not recorded which). These receptor sequences come from a human donor in good health. Both conserved end residues are part of each CDR3. Fields, in order: D gene, V gene, J gene, clone size, CDR3 DNA, CDR3 protein. A D gene is named only where the DNA matches it firmly. Not all rows give a size; the values are once, few, many and, for expanded clones, a class.

>NA|TRBV9|TRBJ2-7|NA
TGTGCCAGCAGCCCCCAGCCGCTAGCCTACGAGCAGTACTTC
CASSPQPLAYEQYF
>TRBD1|TRBV5-1|TRBJ2-5|NA
TGCGCCAGCAGCTCACAGGGGGCGCGAGAGACCCAGTACTTC
CASSSQGARETQYF
>NA|TRBV29-1|TRBJ2-7|NA
TGCAGCGTTGAAGACTGGAGGACCGAGCGGTACTTC
CSVEDWRTERYF
>NA|TRBV20-1|TRBJ1-4|NA
TGCAGTGCTAGAGCAGGGAATGAAAAACTGTTTTTT
CSARAGNEKLFF
>TRBD2|TRBV5-4|TRBJ2-1|once
TGTGCCAGCAGCCCCCAGCGGGAGTATGAGCAGTTCTTC
CASSPQREYEQFF
>TRBD1|TRBV24-1|TRBJ1-2|NA
TGTGCCACCAGTGATAAGGACAGGGACTATGGCTACACCTTC
CATSDKDRDYGYTF
>NA|TRBV3-1|TRBJ2-6|few
TGTGCCAGCAGCCAAATAGGCTCTGGGGCCAACGTCCTGACTTTC
CASSQIGSGANVLTF
>NA|TRBV19|TRBJ2-3|NA
TGTGCCAGTAGACCAAGATCCCCTAGCACAGATACGCAGTATTTT
CASRPRSPSTDTQYF
>TRBD1|TRBV20-1|TRBJ1-1|NA
TGCAGTGCCCGACAGGGGCTTGGAAACAATGAAGCTTTCTTT
CSARQGLGNNEAFF
>TRBD2|TRBV2|TRBJ2-3|few
TGTGCCAGCAGTGAAAGGATCGGACTAGCGAAAGGAGATACGCAGTATTTT
CASSERIGLAKGDTQYF
>NA|TRBV7-6|TRBJ2-5|NA
TGTGCCAGCAGCTTTGGGTCCAGGAGTGAAGAGACCCAGTACTTC
CASSFGSRSEETQYF
>NA|TRBV24-1|TRBJ1-6|once
TGTGCCACCAGTGATCCGGGTACACCCCTCCACTTC
CATSDPGTPLHF
>TRBD2|TRBV29-1|TRBJ2-3|NA
TGCAGCGCCAGGAGGACTAGCGGAGGCACAGATACGCAGTATTTT
CSARRTSGGTDTQYF
>TRBD2|TRBV20-1|TRBJ2-1|NA
TGCAGTGCTAGAGTCAGAATAGGAAGACTAGCGGGATTGAATGAGCAGTTCTTC
CSARVRIGRLAGLNEQFF
>NA|TRBV5-1|TRBJ2-7|NA
TGCGCCAGCAGCTTGTCTACAGGGCTATACGAGCAGTACTTC
CASSLSTGLYEQYF
>NA|TRBV20-1|TRBJ1-5|NA
TGCAGTGCATGGGGGAGTACGAGCAATCAGCCCCAGCATTTT
CSAWGSTSNQPQHF
>TRBD2|TRBV29-1|TRBJ2-5|medium-sized
TGCAGCGTTGTTGTCCTAGCGGGGGAGACCCAGTACTTC
CSVVVLAGETQYF
>NA|TRBV5-1|TRBJ2-3|NA
TGCGCCAGCAGCTTAACTGACGGATCCGATACGCAGTATTTT
CASSLTDGSDTQYF
>NA|TRBV16|TRBJ2-7|once
TGTGCCAGCAGCCAATGGATGGACGAGCAGTACTTC
CASSQWMDEQYF
>NA|TRBV20-1|TRBJ2-5|few
TGCAGTAACCTGACTCCGGACACACAAGAGACCCAGTACTTC
CSNLTPDTQETQYF
>NA|TRBV29-1|TRBJ2-7|few
TGCAGCGTGGCCGGGGCCGTGGGCTACGAGCAGTACTTC
CSVAGAVGYEQYF
>TRBD2|TRBV19|TRBJ2-7|NA
TGTGCCAGTAGTCCGGGACTAGCGGGAGAAGAGCAGTACTTC
CASSPGLAGEEQYF
>NA|TRBV24-1|TRBJ2-3|NA
TGTGCCACCAGTGATAGGACAGATACGCAGTATTTT
CATSDRTDTQYF
>TRBD2|TRBV7-2|TRBJ2-3|NA
TGTGCCAGCAGCTTATACGGCGGGAGGGAGACAGATACGCAGTATTTT
CASSLYGGRETDTQYF
>TRBD1|TRBV3-1|TRBJ2-1|NA
TGTGCCAGCAGCCAAGTGCCGGGACAGGACTACAATGAGCAGTTCTTC
CASSQVPGQDYNEQFF
>NA|TRBV28|TRBJ1-3|NA
TGTGCCAGCAGTTTATCGGCGGGGGCGCCTGGAAACACCATATATTTT
CASSLSAGAPGNTIYF
>NA|TRBV15|TRBJ2-6|NA
TGTGCCACCACCCCAGCGGAGGGATCCTCTGGGGCCAACGTCCTGACTTTC
CATTPAEGSSGANVLTF
>NA|TRBV29-1|TRBJ2-1|medium-sized
TGCAGCGTCTCAGCGTCGGTATACAATGAGCAGTTCTTC
CSVSASVYNEQFF
>TRBD2|TRBV11-2|TRBJ2-7|NA
TGTGCCAGCAGCTTAGGACTAGCTCGGCCTGTGGGGGAGCAGTACTTC
CASSLGLARPVGEQYF
>NA|TRBV28|TRBJ1-1|NA
TGTGCCAGCAGTTTATTTACGACAGGTGAAGCTTTCTTT
CASSLFTTGEAFF
>NA|TRBV7-6|TRBJ2-1|NA
TGTGCCAGCAGCCCTATAGGTAGCGAGTACAATGAGCAGTTCTTC
CASSPIGSEYNEQFF
>NA|TRBV27|TRBJ2-5|few
TGTGCCAGCAGGCCAGCTGGAGAGACCCAGTACTTC
CASRPAGETQYF
>NA|TRBV12-3/TRBV12-4|TRBJ1-1|NA
TGTGCCAGCAGTGCGGGGACGGAGAACACTGAAGCTTTCTTT
CASSAGTENTEAFF
>TRBD1|TRBV7-8|TRBJ2-1|NA
TGTGCCAGCAGCTTAAATGACAGGGGTGAGCAGTTCTTC
CASSLNDRGEQFF
>NA|TRBV20-1|TRBJ1-2|few
TGCAGTGCTTGGACATACCTTCCCTATGGCTACACCTTC
CSAWTYLPYGYTF
>NA|TRBV5-1|TRBJ1-1|once
TGCGCCAGCAGCTTGGTGGACACTGAAGCTTTCTTT
CASSLVDTEAFF
>NA|TRBV28|TRBJ1-4|NA
TGTGCCAGCAAAGCGCAAGGGCCTTCTAATGAAAAACTGTTTTTT
CASKAQGPSNEKLFF
>NA|TRBV6-2/TRBV6-3|TRBJ2-5|NA
TGTGCCAGCAGTCAAGCCTGGGGGAGCGAGACCCAGTACTTC
CASSQAWGSETQYF
>TRBD2|TRBV20-1|TRBJ2-1|NA
TGCAGTGCTAGAGATAGTACGGGAGGGCTGGGAGAGCAGTTCTTC
CSARDSTGGLGEQFF
>NA|TRBV30|TRBJ2-7|NA
TGTGCCTGGAGTCCCCGGGATAACGAGCAGTACTTC
CAWSPRDNEQYF
>NA|TRBV6-5|TRBJ2-5|few
TGTGCCAGCAGAACACTAGGGCGAGAGACCCAGTACTTC
CASRTLGRETQYF
>NA|TRBV4-1|TRBJ2-1|NA
TGCGCCAGCAGCCAAGATCCAAAGGGCCACTCCTACAATGAGCAGTTCTTC
CASSQDPKGHSYNEQFF
>TRBD2|TRBV7-9|TRBJ2-1|NA
TGTGCCAGCAGCGGAACACTAGCGGGAGGCCTCTACAATGAGCAGTTCTTC
CASSGTLAGGLYNEQFF